This T cell receptor (beta chain) was obtained from a study of CD8+ T cells in alopecia areata. For the study at large: It was 6 to 18 months of tofacitinib, and then there were 6 months off drug.

Isolation of CD4+ and CD8+ T cells from PBMCs was achieved by sorting. This clone was detected only once. It was cDNA, reverse transcribed from extracted RNA, that served as the sequencing template. The protocol was immunoSEQ multiplex PCR, while the TCRdb copy is restricted to in-frame clones and leaves out a portion. The top ten hold roughly 10% of the sample, which has 180,000 or so clones, less than 80% seen once. The source is a human donor with alopecia areata. The sample here was CD8+ T cells sorted from blood, taken at week 0.

CDR3 in DNA: TGTGCCAGCAGCTTAGCGGGGGGCCAAGAGACCCAGTACTTC. Amino acids: CASSLAGGQETQYF. J is TRBJ2-5 and V is TRBV11-2, with 7 bases lining up with TRBD2. This CDR3 contains 14 residues. Per germline, CDR1 SGHAT and CDR2 FQNNGV. V shed 1 base and J 1 base; nucleotides not matched to a gene: 0.